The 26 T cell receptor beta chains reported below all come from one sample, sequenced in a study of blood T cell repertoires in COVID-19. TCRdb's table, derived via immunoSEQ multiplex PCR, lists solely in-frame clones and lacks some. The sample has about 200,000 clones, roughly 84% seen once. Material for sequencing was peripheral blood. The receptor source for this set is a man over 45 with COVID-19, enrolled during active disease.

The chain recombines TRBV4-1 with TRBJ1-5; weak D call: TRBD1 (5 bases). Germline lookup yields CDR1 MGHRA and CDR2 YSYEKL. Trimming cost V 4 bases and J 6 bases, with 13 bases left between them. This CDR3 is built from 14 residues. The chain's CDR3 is CASSPDIRRQPQHF. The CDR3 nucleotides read TGCGCCAGCAGCCCGGACATTAGACGTCAGCCCCAGCATTTT.

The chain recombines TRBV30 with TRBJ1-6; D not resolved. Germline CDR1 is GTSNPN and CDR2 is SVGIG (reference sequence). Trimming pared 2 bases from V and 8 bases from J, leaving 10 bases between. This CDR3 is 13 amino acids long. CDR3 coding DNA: TGTGCCTGGAGTCCTGAGCGGGATTCACCCCTCCACTTT. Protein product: CAWSPERDSPLHF.

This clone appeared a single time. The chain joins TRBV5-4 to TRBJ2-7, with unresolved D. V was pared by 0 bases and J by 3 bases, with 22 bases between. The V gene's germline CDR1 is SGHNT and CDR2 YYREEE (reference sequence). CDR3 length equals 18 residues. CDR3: CASSLGSRVGLSNYEQYF. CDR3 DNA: TGTGCCAGCAGCTTGGGGAGTAGAGTAGGTTTGTCTAACTACGAGCAGTACTTC.

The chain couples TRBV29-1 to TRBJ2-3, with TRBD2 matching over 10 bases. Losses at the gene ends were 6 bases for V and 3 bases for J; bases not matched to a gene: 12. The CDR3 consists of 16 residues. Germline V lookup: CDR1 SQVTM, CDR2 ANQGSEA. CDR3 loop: CSVLTLAGAKTDTQYF. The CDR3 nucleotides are TGCAGCGTCCTTACCCTAGCGGGAGCTAAGACAGATACGCAGTATTTT.

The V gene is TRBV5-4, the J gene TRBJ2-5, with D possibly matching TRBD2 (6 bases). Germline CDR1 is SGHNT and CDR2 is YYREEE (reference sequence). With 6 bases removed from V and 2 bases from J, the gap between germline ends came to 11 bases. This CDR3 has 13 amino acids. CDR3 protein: CASKLGGQETQYF. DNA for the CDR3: TGTGCCAGCAAGCTTGGGGGGCAAGAGACCCAGTACTTC. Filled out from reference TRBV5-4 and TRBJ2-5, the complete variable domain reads ETGVTQSPTHLIKTRGQQVTLRCSSQSGHNTVSWYQQALGQGPQFIFQYYREEENGRGNFPPRFSGLQFPNYSSELNVNALELDDSALYLCASKLGGQETQYFGPGTRLLVL.

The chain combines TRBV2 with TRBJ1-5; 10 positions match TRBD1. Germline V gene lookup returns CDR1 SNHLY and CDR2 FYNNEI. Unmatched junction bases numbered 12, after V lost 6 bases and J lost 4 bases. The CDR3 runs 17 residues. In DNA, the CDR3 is TGTGCCAGCAGACCGGGACAGGGGCATTGGGGAAATCAGCCCCAGCATTTT. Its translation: CASRPGQGHWGNQPQHF.

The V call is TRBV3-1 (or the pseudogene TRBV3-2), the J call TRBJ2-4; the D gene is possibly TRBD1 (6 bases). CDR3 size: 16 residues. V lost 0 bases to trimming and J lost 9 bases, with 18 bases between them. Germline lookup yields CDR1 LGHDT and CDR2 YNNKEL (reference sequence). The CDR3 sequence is CASSQDPGLRGGIQYF. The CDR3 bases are TGTGCCAGCAGCCAAGATCCGGGCTTGCGAGGGGGCATTCAGTACTTC.

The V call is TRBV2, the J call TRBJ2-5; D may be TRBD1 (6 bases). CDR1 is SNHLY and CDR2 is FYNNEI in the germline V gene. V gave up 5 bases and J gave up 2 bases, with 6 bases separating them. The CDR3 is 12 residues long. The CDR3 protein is CASSTGQETQYF. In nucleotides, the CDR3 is TGTGCCAGCAGTACAGGGCAAGAGACCCAGTACTTC.

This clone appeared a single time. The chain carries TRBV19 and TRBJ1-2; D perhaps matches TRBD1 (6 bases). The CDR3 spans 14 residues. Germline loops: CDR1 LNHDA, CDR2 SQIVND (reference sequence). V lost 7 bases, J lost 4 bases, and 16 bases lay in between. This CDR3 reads CASNGEGTSYGYTF. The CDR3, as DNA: TGTGCCAGTAACGGGGAGGGGACAAGCTATGGCTACACCTTC.

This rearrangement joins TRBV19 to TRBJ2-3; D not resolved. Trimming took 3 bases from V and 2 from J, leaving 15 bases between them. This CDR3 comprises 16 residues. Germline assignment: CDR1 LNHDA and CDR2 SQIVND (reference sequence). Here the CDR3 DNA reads TGTGCCAGTAGTATTAGGTTAGACTTATTCACAGATACGCAGTATTTT. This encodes CASSIRLDLFTDTQYF.

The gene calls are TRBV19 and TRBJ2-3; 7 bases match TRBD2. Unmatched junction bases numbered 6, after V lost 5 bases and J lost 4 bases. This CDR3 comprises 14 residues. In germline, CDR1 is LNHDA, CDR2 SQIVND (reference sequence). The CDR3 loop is CASSYLAESDTQYF. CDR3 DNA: TGTGCCAGTAGTTACCTAGCGGAGTCAGATACGCAGTATTTT.

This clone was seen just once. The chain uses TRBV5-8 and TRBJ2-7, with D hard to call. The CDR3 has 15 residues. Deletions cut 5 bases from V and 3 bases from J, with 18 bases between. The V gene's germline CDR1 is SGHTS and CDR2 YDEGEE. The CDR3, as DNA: TGTGCCAGCAGGATGGTAGAGGCGGCCGTCTACGAGCAGTACTTC. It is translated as CASRMVEAAVYEQYF.

The CDR3 coding sequence is TGCAGTGCTAGTTTGGGAGACTCGAGCTCCTACGAGCAGTACTTC. Translating gives CSASLGDSSSYEQYF. The chain links TRBV20-1 to TRBJ2-7, with a tentative D call TRBD2 (5 bases). Germline CDR1 is DFQATT and CDR2 is SNEGSKA (reference sequence). Between the trimmed V and J ends, which lost 3 bases and 0 bases, there was a span of 15 bases. This CDR3 has 15 residues.

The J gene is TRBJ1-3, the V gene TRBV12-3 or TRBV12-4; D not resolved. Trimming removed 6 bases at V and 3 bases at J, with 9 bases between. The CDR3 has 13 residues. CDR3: CASSSLIGNTIYF. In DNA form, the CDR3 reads TGTGCCAGCAGCTCTCTAATTGGAAACACCATATATTTT.

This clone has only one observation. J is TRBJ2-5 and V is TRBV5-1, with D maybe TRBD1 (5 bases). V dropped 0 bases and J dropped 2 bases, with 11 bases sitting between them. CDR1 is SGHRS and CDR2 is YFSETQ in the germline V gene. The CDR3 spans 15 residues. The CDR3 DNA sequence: TGCGCCAGCAGCTTGGCCGACAGCCTACAAGAGACCCAGTACTTC. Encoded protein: CASSLADSLQETQYF.

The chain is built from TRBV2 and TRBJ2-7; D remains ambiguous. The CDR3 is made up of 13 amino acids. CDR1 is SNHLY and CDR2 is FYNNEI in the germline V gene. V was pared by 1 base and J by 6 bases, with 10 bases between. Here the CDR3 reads CASSEEKASEQYF. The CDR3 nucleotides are TGTGCCAGCAGTGAAGAAAAGGCTAGCGAGCAGTACTTC. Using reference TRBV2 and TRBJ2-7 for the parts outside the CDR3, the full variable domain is EPEVTQTPSHQVTQMGQEVILRCVPISNHLYFYWYRQILGQKVEFLVSFYNNEISEKSEIFDDQFSVERPDGSNFTLKIRSTKLEDSAMYFCASSEEKASEQYFGPGTRLTVT.

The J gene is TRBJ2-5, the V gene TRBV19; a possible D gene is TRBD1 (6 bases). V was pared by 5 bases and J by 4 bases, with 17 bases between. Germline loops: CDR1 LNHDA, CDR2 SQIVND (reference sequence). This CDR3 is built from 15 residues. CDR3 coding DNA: TGTGCCAGTAGTTCCAGGGGCTCCCGGGGAGAGACCCAGTACTTC. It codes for CASSSRGSRGETQYF.

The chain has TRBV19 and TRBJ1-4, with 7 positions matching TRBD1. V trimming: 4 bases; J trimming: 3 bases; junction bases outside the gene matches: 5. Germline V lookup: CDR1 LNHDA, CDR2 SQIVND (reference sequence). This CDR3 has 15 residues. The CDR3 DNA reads TGTGCCAGTAGTACACAGGGGTTGTCTAATGAAAAACTGTTTTTT. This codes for CASSTQGLSNEKLFF.

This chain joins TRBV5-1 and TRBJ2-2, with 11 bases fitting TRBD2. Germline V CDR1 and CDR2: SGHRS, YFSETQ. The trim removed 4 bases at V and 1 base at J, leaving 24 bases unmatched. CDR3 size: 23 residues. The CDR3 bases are TGCGCCAGCAGCGTGGGGACCTTGACAGGGCTAAGGACTAGCGGGTGGAACACCGGGGAGCTGTTTTTT. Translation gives CASSVGTLTGLRTSGWNTGELFF.

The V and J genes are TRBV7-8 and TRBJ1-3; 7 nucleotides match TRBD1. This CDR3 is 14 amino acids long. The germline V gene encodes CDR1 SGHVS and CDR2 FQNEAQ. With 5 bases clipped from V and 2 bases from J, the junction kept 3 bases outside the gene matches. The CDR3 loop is CASSQGVAGNTIYF. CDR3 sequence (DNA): TGTGCCAGCAGCCAGGGGGTGGCTGGAAACACCATATATTTT.

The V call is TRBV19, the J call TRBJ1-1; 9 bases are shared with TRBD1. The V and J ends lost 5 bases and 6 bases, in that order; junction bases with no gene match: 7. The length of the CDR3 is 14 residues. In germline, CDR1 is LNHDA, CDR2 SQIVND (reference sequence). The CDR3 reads CASSSRTGVSEAFF. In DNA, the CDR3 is TGTGCCAGTAGTTCGCGGACAGGGGTCTCTGAAGCTTTCTTT. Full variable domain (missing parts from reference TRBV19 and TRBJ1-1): DGGITQSPKYLFRKEGQNVTLSCEQNLNHDAMYWYRQDPGQGLRLIYYSQIVNDFQKGDIAEGYSVSREKKESFPLTVTSAQKNPTAFYLCASSSRTGVSEAFFGQGTRLTVV.

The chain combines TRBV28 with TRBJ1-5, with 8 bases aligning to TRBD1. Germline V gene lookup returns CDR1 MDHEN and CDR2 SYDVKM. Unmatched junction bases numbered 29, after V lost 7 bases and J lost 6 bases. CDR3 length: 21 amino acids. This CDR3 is CASTLPSRGPPRFRVAQPQHF. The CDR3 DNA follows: TGTGCCAGCACTCTTCCCTCCAGGGGGCCTCCGAGGTTTAGGGTAGCTCAGCCCCAGCATTTT.

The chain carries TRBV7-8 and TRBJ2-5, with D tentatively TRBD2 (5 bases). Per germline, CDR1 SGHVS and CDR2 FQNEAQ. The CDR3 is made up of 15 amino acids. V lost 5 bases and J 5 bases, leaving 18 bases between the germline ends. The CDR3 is CASSPTQTGGETQYF. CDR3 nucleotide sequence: TGTGCCAGCAGCCCAACACAGACTGGCGGGGAGACCCAGTACTTC.

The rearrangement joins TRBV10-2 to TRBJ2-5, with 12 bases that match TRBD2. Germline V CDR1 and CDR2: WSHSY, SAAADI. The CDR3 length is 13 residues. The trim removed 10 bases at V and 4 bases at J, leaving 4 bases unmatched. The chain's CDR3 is CATRLAGVETQYF. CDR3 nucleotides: TGCGCCACACGACTAGCGGGGGTAGAGACCCAGTACTTC.

The CDR3 reads CASSSGLGGEQYF. CDR3 DNA sequence: TGTGCCAGCAGCTCGGGACTTGGTGGCGAGCAGTACTTC. V is TRBV7-6 and J is TRBJ2-7; maybe TRBD2 (6 bases). V was cut by 4 bases and J by 6 bases, with 13 bases left in between. This CDR3 has 13 amino acids. Germline CDR1 SGHVS, CDR2 FNYEAQ.

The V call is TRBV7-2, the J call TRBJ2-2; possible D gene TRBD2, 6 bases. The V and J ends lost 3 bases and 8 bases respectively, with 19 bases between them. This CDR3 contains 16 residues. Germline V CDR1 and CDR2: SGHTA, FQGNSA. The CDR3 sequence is CASSFLGTPIAGELFF. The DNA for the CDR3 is TGTGCCAGCAGCTTCCTCGGGACTCCAATAGCGGGGGAGCTGTTTTTT.